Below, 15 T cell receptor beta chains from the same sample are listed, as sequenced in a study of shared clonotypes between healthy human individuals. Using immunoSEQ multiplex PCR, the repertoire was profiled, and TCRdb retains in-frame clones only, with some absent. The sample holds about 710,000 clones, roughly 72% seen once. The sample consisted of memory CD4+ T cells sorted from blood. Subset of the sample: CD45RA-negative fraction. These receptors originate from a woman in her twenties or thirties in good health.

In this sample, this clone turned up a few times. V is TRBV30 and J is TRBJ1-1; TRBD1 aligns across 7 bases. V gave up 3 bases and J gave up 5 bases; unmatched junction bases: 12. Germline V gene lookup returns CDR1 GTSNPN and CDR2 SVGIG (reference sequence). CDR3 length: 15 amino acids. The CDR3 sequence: CAWRVGRGRKTEAFF. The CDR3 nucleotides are TGTGCCTGGAGGGTAGGAAGGGGGCGTAAGACTGAAGCTTTCTTT.

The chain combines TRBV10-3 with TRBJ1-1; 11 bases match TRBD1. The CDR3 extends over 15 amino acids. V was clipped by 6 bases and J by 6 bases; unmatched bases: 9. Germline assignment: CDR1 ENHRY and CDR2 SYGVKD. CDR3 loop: CAIRGDGTGGPEAFF. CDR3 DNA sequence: TGTGCCATCAGGGGAGATGGGACAGGGGGACCTGAAGCTTTCTTT.

The CDR3 DNA reads as TGTGCCAGCAGTTTGTCTGGGGGGGCGAACACCGGGGAGCTGTTTTTT. Translating gives CASSLSGGANTGELFF. V and J are TRBV27 and TRBJ2-2; 7 nucleotides match TRBD2. This CDR3 has 16 amino acids. Germline CDR1 MNHEY, CDR2 SMNVEV (reference sequence). J lost 0 bases, V lost 3 bases, and 4 bases had no gene match.

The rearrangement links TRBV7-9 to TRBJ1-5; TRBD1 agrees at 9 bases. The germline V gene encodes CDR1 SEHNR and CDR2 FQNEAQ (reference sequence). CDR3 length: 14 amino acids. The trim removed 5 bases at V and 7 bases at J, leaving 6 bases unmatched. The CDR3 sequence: CASSRDRDGQPQHF. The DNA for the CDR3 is TGTGCCAGCAGCCGGGACAGGGACGGCCAGCCCCAGCATTTT.

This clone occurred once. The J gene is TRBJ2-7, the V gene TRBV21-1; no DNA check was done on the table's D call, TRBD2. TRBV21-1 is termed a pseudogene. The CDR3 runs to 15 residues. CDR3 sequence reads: CASGDRSSTRLRRYF. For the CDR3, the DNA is TGTGCCAGCGGCGATAGGAGCTCCACACGCCTACGACGGTACTTC.

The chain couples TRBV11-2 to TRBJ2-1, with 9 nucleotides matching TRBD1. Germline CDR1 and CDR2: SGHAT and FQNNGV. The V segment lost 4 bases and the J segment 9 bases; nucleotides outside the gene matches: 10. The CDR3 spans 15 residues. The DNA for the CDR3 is TGTGCCAGCAGCTCCGACAGGGGGATGATGAGTGAGCAGTTCTTC. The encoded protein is CASSSDRGMMSEQFF.

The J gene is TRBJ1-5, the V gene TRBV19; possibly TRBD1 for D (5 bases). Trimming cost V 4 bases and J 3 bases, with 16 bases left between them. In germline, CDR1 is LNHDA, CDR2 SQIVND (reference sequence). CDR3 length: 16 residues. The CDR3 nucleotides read TGTGCCAGTAGTACAGCATACTGGGGGTTCAATCAGCCCCAGCATTTT. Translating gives CASSTAYWGFNQPQHF.

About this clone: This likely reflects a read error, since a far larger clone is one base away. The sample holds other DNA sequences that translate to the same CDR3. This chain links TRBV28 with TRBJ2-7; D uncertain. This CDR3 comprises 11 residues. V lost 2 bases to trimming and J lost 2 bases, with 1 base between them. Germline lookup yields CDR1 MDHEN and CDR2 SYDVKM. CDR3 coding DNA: TGTGCCAGCAGTTTAGCCTACGAGCAGTACTTC. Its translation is CASSLAYEQYF.

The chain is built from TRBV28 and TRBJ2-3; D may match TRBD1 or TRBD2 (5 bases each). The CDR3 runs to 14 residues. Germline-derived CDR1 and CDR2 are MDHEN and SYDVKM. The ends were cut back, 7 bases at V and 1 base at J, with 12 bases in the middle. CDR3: CASIPPGRTDTQYF. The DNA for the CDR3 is TGTGCCAGCATCCCTCCGGGGCGCACAGATACGCAGTATTTT.

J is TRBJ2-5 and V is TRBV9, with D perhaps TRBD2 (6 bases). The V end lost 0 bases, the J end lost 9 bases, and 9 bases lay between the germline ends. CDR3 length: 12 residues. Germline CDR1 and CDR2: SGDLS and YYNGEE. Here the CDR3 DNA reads TGTGCCAGCAGCGTAGAAACGGGGGCCCAGTACTTC. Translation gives CASSVETGAQYF.

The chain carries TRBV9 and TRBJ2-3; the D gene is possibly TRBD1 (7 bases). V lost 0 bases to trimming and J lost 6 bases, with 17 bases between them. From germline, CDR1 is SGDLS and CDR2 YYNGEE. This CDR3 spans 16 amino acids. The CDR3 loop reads CASSVAQGEAQDTQYF. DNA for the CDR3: TGTGCCAGCAGCGTAGCTCAGGGGGAGGCCCAGGATACGCAGTATTTT.

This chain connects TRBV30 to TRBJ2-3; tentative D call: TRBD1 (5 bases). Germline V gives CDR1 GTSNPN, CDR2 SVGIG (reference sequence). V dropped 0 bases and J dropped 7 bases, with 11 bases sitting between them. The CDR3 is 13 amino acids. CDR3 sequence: CAWSVAGRNTQYF. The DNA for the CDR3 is TGTGCCTGGAGTGTGGCAGGGCGGAATACGCAGTATTTT.

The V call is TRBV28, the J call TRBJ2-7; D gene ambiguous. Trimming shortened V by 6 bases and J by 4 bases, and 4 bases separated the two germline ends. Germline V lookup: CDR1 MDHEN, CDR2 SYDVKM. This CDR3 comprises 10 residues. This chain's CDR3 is CASSYYEQYF. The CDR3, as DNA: TGTGCCAGCAGCTATTACGAGCAGTACTTC. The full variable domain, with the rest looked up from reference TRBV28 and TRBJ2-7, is DVKVTQSSRYLVKRTGEKVFLECVQDMDHENMFWYRQDPGLGLRLIYFSYDVKMKEKGDIPEGYSVSREKKERFSLILESASTNQTSMYLCASSYYEQYFGPGTRLTVT.

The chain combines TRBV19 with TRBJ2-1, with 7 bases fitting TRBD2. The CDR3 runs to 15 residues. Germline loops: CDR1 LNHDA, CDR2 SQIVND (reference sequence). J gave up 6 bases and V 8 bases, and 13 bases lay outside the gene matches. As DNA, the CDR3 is TGTGCCAGTCACCAGCAGGGAGGGCCTGGCAATGAGCAGTTCTTC. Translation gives CASHQQGGPGNEQFF.

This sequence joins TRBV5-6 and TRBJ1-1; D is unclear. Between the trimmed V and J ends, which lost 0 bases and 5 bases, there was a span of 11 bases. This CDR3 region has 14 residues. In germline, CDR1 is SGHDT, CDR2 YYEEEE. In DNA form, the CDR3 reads TGTGCCAGCAGCTTGGCCCCACGGTCTACTGAAGCTTTCTTT. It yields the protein CASSLAPRSTEAFF.